This T cell receptor beta chain was sequenced during a study of blood T cell repertoires in COVID-19. Study-wide context: Spain, Italy and the United States supplied samples that represented acute and convalescent COVID-19. Nucleic acid was either cDNA or gDNA, and it came from T cells, B-cell-depleted T cells, or PBMCs.

The germline V gene has CDR1 SGHTA and CDR2 FQGNSA. V was trimmed by 2 bases and J by 6 bases, leaving 16 bases between them. There are 15 residues in the CDR3. Assay used: immunoSEQ multiplex PCR; TCRdb lists only in-frame clones, some missing. This sample carries 200,000 to 250,000 clones, around 88% of them seen once, and the ten largest clones take approximately 13%. The sample taken for sequencing was peripheral blood. The gene calls are TRBV7-2 and TRBJ1-1, with D hard to call. This TCR was recovered from a man older than 75 with acute or convalescent COVID-19. The CDR3: CASSLNPDLEAEAFF. The CDR3 DNA is TGTGCCAGCAGCTTAAATCCGGACCTGGAGGCTGAAGCTTTCTTT.